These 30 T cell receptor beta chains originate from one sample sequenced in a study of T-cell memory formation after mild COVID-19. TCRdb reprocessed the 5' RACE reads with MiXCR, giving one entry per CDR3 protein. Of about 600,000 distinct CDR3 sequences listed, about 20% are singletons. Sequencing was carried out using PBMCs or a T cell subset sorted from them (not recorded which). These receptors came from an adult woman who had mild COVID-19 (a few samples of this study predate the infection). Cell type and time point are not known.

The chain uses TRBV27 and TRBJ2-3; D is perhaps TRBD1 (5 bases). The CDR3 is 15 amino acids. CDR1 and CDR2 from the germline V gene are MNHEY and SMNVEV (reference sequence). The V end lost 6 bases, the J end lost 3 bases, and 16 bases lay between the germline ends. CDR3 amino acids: CASRVQGVPTDTQYF. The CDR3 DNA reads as TGTGCCAGCAGGGTGCAGGGCGTTCCAACAGATACGCAGTATTTT.

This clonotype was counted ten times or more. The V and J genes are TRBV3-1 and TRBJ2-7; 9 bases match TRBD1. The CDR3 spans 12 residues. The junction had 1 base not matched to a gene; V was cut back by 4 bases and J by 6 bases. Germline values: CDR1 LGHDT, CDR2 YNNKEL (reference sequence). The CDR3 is CASSPQGAEQYF. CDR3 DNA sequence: TGTGCCAGCAGCCCACAGGGGGCCGAGCAGTACTTC.

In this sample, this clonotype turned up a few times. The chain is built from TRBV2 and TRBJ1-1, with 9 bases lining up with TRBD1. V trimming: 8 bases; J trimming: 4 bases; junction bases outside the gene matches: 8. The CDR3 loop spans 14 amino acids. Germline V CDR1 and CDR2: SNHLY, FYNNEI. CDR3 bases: TGTGCCAGCCAAGGGATGACAGGGGGCACTGAAGCTTTCTTT. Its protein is CASQGMTGGTEAFF.

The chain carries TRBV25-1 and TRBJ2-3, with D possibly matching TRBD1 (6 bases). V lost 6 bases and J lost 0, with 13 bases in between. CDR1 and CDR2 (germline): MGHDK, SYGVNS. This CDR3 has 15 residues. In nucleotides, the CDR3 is TGTGCCAGCAGCGAGCAGGGGCGGAGCACAGATACGCAGTATTTT. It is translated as CASSEQGRSTDTQYF.

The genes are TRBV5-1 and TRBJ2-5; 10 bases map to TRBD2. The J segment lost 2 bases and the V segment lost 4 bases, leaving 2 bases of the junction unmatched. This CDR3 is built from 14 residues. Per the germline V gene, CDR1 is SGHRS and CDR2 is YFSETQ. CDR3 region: CASSEREGQETQYF. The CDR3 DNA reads TGCGCCAGCAGCGAGCGGGAGGGACAAGAGACCCAGTACTTC.

The CDR3 bases are TGTGCCAGCAAACTAGCGGGGGCCGGGGAGACCCAGTACTTC. Protein: CASKLAGAGETQYF. The rearrangement uses TRBV5-5 and TRBJ2-5; 11 nucleotides agree with TRBD2. J lost 5 bases, V lost 6 bases, and 6 bases had no gene match. The germline gives CDR1 SGHKS, CDR2 YYEKEE (reference sequence). The length of the CDR3 is 14 residues.

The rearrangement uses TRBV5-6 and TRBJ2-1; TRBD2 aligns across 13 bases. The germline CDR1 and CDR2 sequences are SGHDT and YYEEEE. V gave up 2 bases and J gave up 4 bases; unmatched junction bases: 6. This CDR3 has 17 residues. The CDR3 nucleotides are TGTGCCAGCAGCTTCCCGGGACTAGCGGGAAATTACAATGAGCAGTTCTTC. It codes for CASSFPGLAGNYNEQFF.

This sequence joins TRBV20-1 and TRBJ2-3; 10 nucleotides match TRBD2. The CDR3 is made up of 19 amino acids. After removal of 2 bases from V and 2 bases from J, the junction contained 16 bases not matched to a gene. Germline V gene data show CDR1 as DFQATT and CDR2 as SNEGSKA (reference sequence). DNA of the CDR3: TGCAGTGCTAGAACCACTCGTGGAGTAGCGGGAGGCTTCACAGATACGCAGTATTTT. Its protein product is CSARTTRGVAGGFTDTQYF.

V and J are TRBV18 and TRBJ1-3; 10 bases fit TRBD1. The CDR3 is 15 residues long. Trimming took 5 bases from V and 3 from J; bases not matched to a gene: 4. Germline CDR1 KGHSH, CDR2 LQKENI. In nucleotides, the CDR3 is TGTGCCAGCTCATCGACAGGGGGCAATGGAAACACCATATATTTT. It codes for CASSSTGGNGNTIYF. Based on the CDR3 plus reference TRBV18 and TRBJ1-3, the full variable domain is NAGVMQNPRHLVRRRGQEARLRCSPMKGHSHVYWYRQLPEEGLKFMVYLQKENIIDESGMPKERFSAEFPKEGPSILRIQQVVRGDSAAYFCASSSTGGNGNTIYFGEGSWLTVV.

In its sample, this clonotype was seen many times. This chain's CDR3 is CSASGLAGYNEQFF. The DNA of the CDR3 is TGCAGTGCTAGCGGACTAGCGGGCTACAATGAGCAGTTCTTC. The gene calls are TRBV20-1 and TRBJ2-1, with 11 nucleotides matching TRBD2. Germline V gene sequence: CDR1 DFQATT, CDR2 SNEGSKA (reference sequence). There are 14 residues in the CDR3. V lost 3 bases and J lost 3; bases outside the gene matches: 1.

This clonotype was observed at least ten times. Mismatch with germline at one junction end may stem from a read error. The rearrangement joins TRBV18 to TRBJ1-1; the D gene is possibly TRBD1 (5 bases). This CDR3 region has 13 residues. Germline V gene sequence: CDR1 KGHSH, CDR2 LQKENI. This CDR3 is CASSQGQNTEAFF. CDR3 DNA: TGCGCCAGCAGCCAAGGACAGAACACTGAAGCTTTCTTT.

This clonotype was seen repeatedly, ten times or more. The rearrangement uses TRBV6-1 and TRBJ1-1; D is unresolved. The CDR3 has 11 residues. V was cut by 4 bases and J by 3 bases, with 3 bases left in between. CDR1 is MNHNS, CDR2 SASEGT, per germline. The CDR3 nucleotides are TGTGCCAGCAGTGGGGACACTGAAGCTTTCTTT. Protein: CASSGDTEAFF.

The CDR3: CAWSVSYNSPLHF. The CDR3 nucleotides are TGTGCCTGGAGTGTGAGCTATAATTCACCCCTCCACTTT. The V gene is TRBV30, the J gene TRBJ1-6; D uncertain. Germline V gene sequence: CDR1 GTSNPN, CDR2 SVGIG (reference sequence). The germline V and J ends were trimmed by 0 bases and 3 bases, with 3 bases remaining between them. The CDR3 has 13 residues.

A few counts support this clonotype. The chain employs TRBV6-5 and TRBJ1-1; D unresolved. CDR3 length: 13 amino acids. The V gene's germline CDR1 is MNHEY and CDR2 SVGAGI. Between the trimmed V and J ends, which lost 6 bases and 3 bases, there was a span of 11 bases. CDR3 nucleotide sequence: TGTGCCAGCAGGTTTAGTTTGGACACTGAAGCTTTCTTT. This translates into CASRFSLDTEAFF.

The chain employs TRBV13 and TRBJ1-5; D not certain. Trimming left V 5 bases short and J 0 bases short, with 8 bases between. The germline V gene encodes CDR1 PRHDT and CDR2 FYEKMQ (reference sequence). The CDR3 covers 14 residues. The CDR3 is CASSEAGSNQPQHF. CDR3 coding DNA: TGTGCCAGCAGCGAAGCAGGTAGCAATCAGCCCCAGCATTTT.

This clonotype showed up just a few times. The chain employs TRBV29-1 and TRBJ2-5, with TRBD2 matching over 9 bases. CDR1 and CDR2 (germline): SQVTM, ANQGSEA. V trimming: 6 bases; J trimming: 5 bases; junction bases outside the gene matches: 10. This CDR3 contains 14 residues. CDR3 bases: TGCAGCGTATTATGGCGGGAGGGCCAGGAGACCCAGTACTTC. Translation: CSVLWREGQETQYF.

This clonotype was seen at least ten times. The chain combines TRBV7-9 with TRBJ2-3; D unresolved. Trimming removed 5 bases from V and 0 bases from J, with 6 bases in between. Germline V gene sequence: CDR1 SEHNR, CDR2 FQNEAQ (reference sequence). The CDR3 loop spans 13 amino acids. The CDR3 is CASSPHSTDTQYF. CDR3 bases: TGTGCCAGCAGCCCCCACAGCACAGATACGCAGTATTTT.

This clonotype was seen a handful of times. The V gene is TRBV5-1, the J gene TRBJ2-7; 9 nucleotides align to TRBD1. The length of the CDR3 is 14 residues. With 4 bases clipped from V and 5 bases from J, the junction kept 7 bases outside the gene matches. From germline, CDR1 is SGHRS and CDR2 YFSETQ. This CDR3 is CASSPGTGFHEQYF. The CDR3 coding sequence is TGCGCCAGCAGCCCTGGGACAGGGTTCCACGAGCAGTACTTC. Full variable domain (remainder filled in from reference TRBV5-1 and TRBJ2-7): KAGVTQTPRYLIKTRGQQVTLSCSPISGHRSVSWYQQTPGQGLQFLFEYFSETQRNKGNFPGRFSGRQFSNSRSEMNVSTLELGDSALYLCASSPGTGFHEQYFGPGTRLTVT.

CDR3 amino acids: CASSLDGGGDQETQYF. The DNA for the CDR3 is TGCGCCAGCAGCTTGGATGGCGGGGGGGACCAAGAGACCCAGTACTTC. V is TRBV5-1 and J is TRBJ2-5; 9 positions agree with TRBD2. The germline CDR1 and CDR2 sequences are SGHRS and YFSETQ. There are 16 residues in the CDR3. The ends lost 0 bases at V and 0 bases at J; junction bases unmatched: 3.

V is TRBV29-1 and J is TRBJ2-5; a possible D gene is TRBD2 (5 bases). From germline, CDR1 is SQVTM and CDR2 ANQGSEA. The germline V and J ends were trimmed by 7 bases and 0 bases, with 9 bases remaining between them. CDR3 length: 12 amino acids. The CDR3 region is CSALANQETQYF. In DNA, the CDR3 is TGCAGCGCATTAGCGAACCAAGAGACCCAGTACTTC.

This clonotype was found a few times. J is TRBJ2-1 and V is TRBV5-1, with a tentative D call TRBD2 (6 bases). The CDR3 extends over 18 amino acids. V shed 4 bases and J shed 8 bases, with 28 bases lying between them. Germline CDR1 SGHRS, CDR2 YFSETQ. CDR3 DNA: TGCGCCAGCAGCCGGTGGCGAGGGCGGGGCGGCCAATACGATGAGCAGTTCTTC. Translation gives CASSRWRGRGGQYDEQFF.

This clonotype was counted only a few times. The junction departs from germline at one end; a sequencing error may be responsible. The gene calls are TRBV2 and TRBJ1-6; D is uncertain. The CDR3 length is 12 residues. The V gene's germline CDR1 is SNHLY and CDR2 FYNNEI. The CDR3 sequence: CASSEDYSPLHF. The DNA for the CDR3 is TGTGCCAGCAGCGAAGATTATTCACCCCTCCACTTT.

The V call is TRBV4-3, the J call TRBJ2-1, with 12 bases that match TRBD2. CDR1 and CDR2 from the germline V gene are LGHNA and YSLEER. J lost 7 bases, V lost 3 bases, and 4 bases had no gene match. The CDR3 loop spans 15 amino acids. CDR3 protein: CASSHETSGSNEQFF. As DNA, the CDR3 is TGCGCCAGCAGCCACGAGACTAGCGGGAGTAATGAGCAGTTCTTC.

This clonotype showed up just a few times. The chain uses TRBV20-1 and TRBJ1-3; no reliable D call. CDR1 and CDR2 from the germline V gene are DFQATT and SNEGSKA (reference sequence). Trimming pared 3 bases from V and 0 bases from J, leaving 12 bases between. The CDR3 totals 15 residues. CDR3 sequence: CSASGQSSSGNTIYF. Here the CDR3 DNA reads TGCAGTGCTAGCGGGCAGTCGAGCTCTGGAAACACCATATATTTT.

The CDR3 loop is CASSKERGPDEQYF. The CDR3 nucleotides read TGTGCCAGCAGCAAAGAGAGGGGGCCCGACGAGCAGTACTTC. J is TRBJ2-7 and V is TRBV21-1; TRBD1 is the table's D call, not checked against the DNA. TRBV21-1 is a pseudogene. CDR3 length: 14 residues.

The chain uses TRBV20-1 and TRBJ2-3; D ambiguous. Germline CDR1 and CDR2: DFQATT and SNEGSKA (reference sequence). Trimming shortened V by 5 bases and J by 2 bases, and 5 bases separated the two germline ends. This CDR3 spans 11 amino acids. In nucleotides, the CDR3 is TGCAGTGCTGTTAACACAGATACGCAGTATTTT. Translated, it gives CSAVNTDTQYF.

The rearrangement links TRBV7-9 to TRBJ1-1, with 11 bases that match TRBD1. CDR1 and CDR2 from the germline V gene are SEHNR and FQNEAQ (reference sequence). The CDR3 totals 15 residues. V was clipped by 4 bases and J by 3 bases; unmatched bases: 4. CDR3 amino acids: CASSWTGGGHTEAFF. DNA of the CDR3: TGTGCCAGCAGCTGGACAGGGGGCGGTCACACTGAAGCTTTCTTT.

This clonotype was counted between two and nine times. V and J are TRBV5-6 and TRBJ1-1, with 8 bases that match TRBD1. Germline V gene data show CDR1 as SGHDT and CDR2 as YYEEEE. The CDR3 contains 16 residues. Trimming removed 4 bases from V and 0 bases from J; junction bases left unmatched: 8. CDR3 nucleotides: TGTGCCAGCAGCGTTGGGACAGGATTACTGAACACTGAAGCTTTCTTT. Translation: CASSVGTGLLNTEAFF. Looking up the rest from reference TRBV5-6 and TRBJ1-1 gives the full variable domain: DAGVTQSPTHLIKTRGQQVTLRCSPKSGHDTVSWYQQALGQGPQFIFQYYEEEERQRGNFPDRFSGHQFPNYSSELNVNALLLGDSALYLCASSVGTGLLNTEAFFGQGTRLTVV.

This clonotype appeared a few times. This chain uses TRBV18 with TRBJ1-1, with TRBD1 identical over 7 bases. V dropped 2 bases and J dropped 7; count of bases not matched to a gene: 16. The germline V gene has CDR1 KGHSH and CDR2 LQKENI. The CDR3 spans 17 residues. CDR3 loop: CASSPGTLQGKVGEAFF. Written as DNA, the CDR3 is TGTGCCAGCTCACCAGGGACCCTACAGGGGAAGGTGGGTGAAGCTTTCTTT.

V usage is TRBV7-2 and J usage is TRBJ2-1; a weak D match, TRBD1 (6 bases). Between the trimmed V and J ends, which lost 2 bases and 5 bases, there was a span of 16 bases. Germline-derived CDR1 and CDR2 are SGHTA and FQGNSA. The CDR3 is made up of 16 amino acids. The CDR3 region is CASSLRATGYHNEQFF. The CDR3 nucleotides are TGTGCCAGCAGCTTACGGGCAACAGGGTACCACAATGAGCAGTTCTTC.